The rows below give T cell receptor beta chains drawn from one sample of a study of siplizumab effects on memory and regulatory T cells. Profiling relied on immunoSEQ multiplex PCR, and the TCRdb table lists in-frame clones only, not all of them. The sample has about 110,000 clones, over 85% seen once. The sequencing sample was made of CD4+ T cells sorted from blood. These receptors were taken from a human donor in good health. Each CDR3 is given with its conserved first and last residue. The D gene is left open where the match is weak. Clone size, where shown, is once, few, many, or a class for clones that have expanded.

v_call	d_call	j_call	clone_size	cdr3_nt	cdr3_aa
TRBV11-3	NA	TRBJ2-3	once	TGTGCCAGCAGCTCAACAGCAGATACGCAGTATTTT	CASSSTADTQYF
TRBV30	NA	TRBJ1-1	NA	TGTGCCTGGAATACCGGTGGGTTGGACACTGAAGCTTTCTTT	CAWNTGGLDTEAFF
TRBV4-1	NA	TRBJ1-2	NA	TGCGCCAGCAGCCAAGATCAATTGAGGAACTATGGCTACACCTTC	CASSQDQLRNYGYTF
TRBV30	TRBD2	TRBJ2-7	NA	TGTGCCTGGAGTGGAGATAGCGGGAGTGGCGAGCAGTACTTC	CAWSGDSGSGEQYF
TRBV5-6	NA	TRBJ2-1	NA	TGTGCCAGCAGCCGAAAGGACTCCTACAATGAGCAGTTCTTC	CASSRKDSYNEQFF
TRBV5-4	TRBD1	TRBJ2-5	NA	TGTGCCAGCAGCAGGGGACAGGACGCTGGAGAGACCCAGTACTTC	CASSRGQDAGETQYF
TRBV6-5	NA	TRBJ2-7	once	TGTGCCAGCAGACGGACGGAAACCTACGAGCAGTACTTC	CASRRTETYEQYF
TRBV29-1	NA	TRBJ1-1	NA	TGCAGCGGGGAAAGCGTCGGGCCGAAAGGTGAAGCTTTCTTT	CSGESVGPKGEAFF
TRBV5-1	TRBD1	TRBJ1-1	NA	TGCGCCAGCAGCTCACGGACAGGAGCGAACACTGAAGCTTTCTTT	CASSSRTGANTEAFF
TRBV7-2	NA	TRBJ2-2	once	TGTGCCAGCAGCTTAGCGGGAGAAAGCACCGGGGAGCTGTTTTTT	CASSLAGESTGELFF
TRBV5-1	NA	TRBJ2-7	NA	TGCGCCAGCAGCTTGCTCGTAAACTACGAGCAGTACTTC	CASSLLVNYEQYF
TRBV15	NA	TRBJ1-1	NA	TGTGCCACCAGCACGGACCTAGCCCTTTCTCGACCGTCCGCTTTCTTT	CATSTDLALSRPSAFF
TRBV18	NA	TRBJ2-7	once	TGTGCCAGCTCAGAGGGGTATCCCTACGAGCAGTACTTC	CASSEGYPYEQYF
TRBV5-1	TRBD1	TRBJ1-6	NA	TGCGCCAGCAGCTTCTGGACAGGGGCAGATTCACCCCTCCACTTT	CASSFWTGADSPLHF
TRBV6-5	TRBD1	TRBJ1-1	once	TGTGCCAGCAGTTGGACAGGCGGCACTGAAGCTTTCTTT	CASSWTGGTEAFF
TRBV19	NA	TRBJ2-3	NA	TGTGCCAGTAGTACCCTATCGCGGAGAGCTAGCACAGATACGCAGTATTTT	CASSTLSRRASTDTQYF
TRBV18	NA	TRBJ2-5	NA	TGTGCCAGCTCACCGCCCTTGGAGACCCAGTACTTC	CASSPPLETQYF
TRBV5-1	TRBD1	TRBJ2-3	NA	TGCGCCAGCGGAGAGGGGGCAGGGCACACAGATACGCAGTATTTT	CASGEGAGHTDTQYF
TRBV5-8	NA	TRBJ1-2	NA	TGTGCCAGCAGCTTGACTGCTAACTATGGCTACACCTTC	CASSLTANYGYTF
TRBV6-1	NA	TRBJ2-7	NA	TGTGCCAGCACCTTAGGGGGCGAGCAGTACTTC	CASTLGGEQYF
TRBV6-5	TRBD2	TRBJ2-5	few	TGTGCCAGCAGTCCCCGGGGGGGCGGGTTTGAGACCCAGTACTTC	CASSPRGGGFETQYF
TRBV21-1	NA	TRBJ2-3	NA	TGTGCCAGCAGCGTGACTAGCGGAAGCACAGATACGCAGTATTTT	CASSVTSGSTDTQYF
TRBV2	NA	TRBJ1-2	few	TGTGCCAGCAGTGAAGTCATGAGCTATGGCTACACCTTC	CASSEVMSYGYTF
TRBV19	NA	TRBJ1-2	NA	TGTGCCAGTAACCCGGGGGGCCCTGGCTACACCTTC	CASNPGGPGYTF
TRBV5-1	TRBD2	TRBJ2-7	NA	TGCGCCAGCAGCTTGTCGCTAGCGGGAGTAAACGAGCAGTACTTC	CASSLSLAGVNEQYF
TRBV18	NA	TRBJ2-7	NA	TGTGCCAGCTCACCAGACAGTTCGAACTACGAGCAGTACTTC	CASSPDSSNYEQYF
TRBV5-4	TRBD2	TRBJ2-2	NA	TGTGCCAGCAGCTTGGTAGCCCGAGCGGGAACCGGGGAGCTGTTTTTT	CASSLVARAGTGELFF
TRBV11-2	NA	TRBJ1-3	NA	TGTGCCAGCAGCTTTGCGTCGAATCTAGAGGGGAACACCATATATTTT	CASSFASNLEGNTIYF
TRBV5-1	NA	TRBJ2-1	NA	TGCGCCAGCAGCTTGGTTGGGGATAGCTACAATGAGCAGTTCTTC	CASSLVGDSYNEQFF
TRBV9	NA	TRBJ2-1	once	TGTGCCAGCAGCCTAAGCCCCCTCCCCAATGAGCAGTTCTTC	CASSLSPLPNEQFF
TRBV12-5	TRBD2	TRBJ2-1	NA	TGTGCTAGTGGTTTGGTAGTGGGCTTACTAGCGGGAGTTGGTGAGCAGTTCTTC	CASGLVVGLLAGVGEQFF
TRBV5-1	NA	TRBJ1-1	NA	TGCGCCAGCAGCTTGTCGTTGGGGGTTAACACTGAAGCTTTCTTT	CASSLSLGVNTEAFF
TRBV7-9	NA	TRBJ1-1	NA	TGTGCCAGCAGCTTAGCGGTGGAGGCAGACCATACACCTGAAGCTTTCTTT	CASSLAVEADHTPEAFF
TRBV7-9	TRBD2	TRBJ2-7	NA	TGTGCCGGAACGTCTAGCGGGAGACCCTACGAGCAGTACTTC	CAGTSSGRPYEQYF
TRBV5-4	NA	TRBJ1-2	NA	TGTGCCAGCAGCGCAGACAGCTATGGCTACACCTTC	CASSADSYGYTF
TRBV5-5	TRBD2	TRBJ2-1	NA	TGTGCCAGCAGCACGCCTAGCGGGAGGGCCGGTTCCTACAATGAGCAGTTCTTC	CASSTPSGRAGSYNEQFF
TRBV19	NA	TRBJ2-2	few	TGTGCCAGTAGTCCCACAGGGCACCACACCGGGGAGCTGTTTTTT	CASSPTGHHTGELFF
TRBV5-1	TRBD1	TRBJ2-2	once	TGCGCCAGCGGACCAGGGGGCTCGAACACCGGGGAGCTGTTTTTT	CASGPGGSNTGELFF
TRBV18	NA	TRBJ2-7	NA	TGTGCCAGCTCAGAGGAGTCAGACCGCATCTACGAGCAGTACTTC	CASSEESDRIYEQYF
TRBV20-1	NA	TRBJ2-1	NA	TGCAGTGCGCCCAGGGGAAATGAGCAGTTCTTC	CSAPRGNEQFF
TRBV6-6	TRBD2	TRBJ2-2	NA	TGTGCCAGCAAATCGGGACTAGCCCTCACCGGGGAGCTGTTTTTT	CASKSGLALTGELFF
TRBV27	TRBD1	TRBJ1-2	NA	TGTGCCAGCGGAGGACAGGGGCACTATGGCTACACCTTC	CASGGQGHYGYTF
TRBV6-5	TRBD1	TRBJ2-7	NA	TGTGCCAGCACCCAAGGGACAGGGTACTACGAGCAGTACTTC	CASTQGTGYYEQYF
TRBV7-9	NA	TRBJ2-7	NA	TGTGCCAGCAGCCCCTGGACCTCTCCGGGCCCCTACGAGCAGTACTTC	CASSPWTSPGPYEQYF
TRBV2	TRBD1	TRBJ2-4	NA	TGTGCCAGCAGTGAAATAGGACAGGAAAACATTCAGTACTTC	CASSEIGQENIQYF
TRBV4-2	NA	TRBJ1-2	once	TGTGCCAGCAGCTTAGCAGGAGGGGGCTATGGCTACACCTTC	CASSLAGGGYGYTF
TRBV5-4	NA	TRBJ1-2	NA	TGTGCCAGCAGCTTGCCTAGTTTATACTATGGCTACACCTTC	CASSLPSLYYGYTF
TRBV10-3	NA	TRBJ2-7	NA	TGTGCCATCAGACTCGGACTCTCCACCTACGAGCAGTACTTC	CAIRLGLSTYEQYF
TRBV5-4	NA	TRBJ2-5	NA	TGTGCCAGCAGCTTGGAGAGGCGGGGCGGAGAGACCCAGTACTTC	CASSLERRGGETQYF
TRBV4-2	NA	TRBJ1-4	NA	TGTGCCAGCAGCCAAGAAACACGGGGATCCCTGGGGGGCGAAAAACTGTTTTTT	CASSQETRGSLGGEKLFF
TRBV7-9	NA	TRBJ2-4	once	TGTGCCAGCAGCTTGGGGGTGGGGCTGGAAAAAAACATTCAGTACTTC	CASSLGVGLEKNIQYF
TRBV7-2	NA	TRBJ2-3	NA	TGTGCCAGCAGCCCCCTGTATAGTGATACGCAGTATTTT	CASSPLYSDTQYF